The text below deals with one T cell receptor (beta chain). This sample is drawn from a study of blood T cell repertoires in COVID-19. Turning to the study itself: Both acute and convalescent COVID-19 samples were obtained from the United States, Italy and Spain. From T cells, B-cell-depleted T cells, or PBMCs came the material, which was cDNA or gDNA.

Authors' processing steps: Amplification from reference gene primers served as the basis for estimated nucleated cell counts. Produced via immunoSEQ multiplex PCR; TCRdb's table is partial and in-frame only. V and J calls and clone size are those listed in that table; D and trimming were worked out from the DNA. The table includes about 33,000 clones, around nine tenths detected once. This receptor was taken from a man aged 70-80 years with acute or convalescent COVID-19. Sequencing was performed on peripheral blood.

CDR3 region: CSASGSVSTEAFF. CDR3 nucleotides: TGCAGTGCTAGTGGTAGTGTCTCGACTGAAGCTTTCTTT. The chain has TRBV20-1 and TRBJ1-1; no reliable D call. Trimming left V 3 bases short and J 5 bases short, with 13 bases between. The CDR3 contains 13 residues. Per the germline V gene, CDR1 is DFQATT and CDR2 is SNEGSKA (reference sequence).